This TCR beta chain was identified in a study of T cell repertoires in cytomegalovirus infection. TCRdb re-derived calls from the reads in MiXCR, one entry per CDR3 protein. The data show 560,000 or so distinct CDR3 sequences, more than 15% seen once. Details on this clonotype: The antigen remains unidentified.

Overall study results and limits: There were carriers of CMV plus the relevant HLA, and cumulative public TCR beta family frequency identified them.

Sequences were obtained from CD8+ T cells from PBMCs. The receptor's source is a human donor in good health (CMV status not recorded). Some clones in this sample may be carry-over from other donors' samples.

CDR3 sequence: CAWQQGFYEQYF. CDR3 sequence (DNA): TGTGCCTGGCAACAGGGGTTCTACGAGCAGTACTTC. This chain connects TRBV30 to TRBJ2-7; 7 bases match TRBD1. The CDR3 runs 12 residues. Germline values: CDR1 GTSNPN, CDR2 SVGIG (reference sequence). Trimming at V came to 5 bases and at J to 3 bases, leaving 4 bases not matched to a gene.